This T cell receptor beta chain was identified in a study of T cells in Graves' hyperthyroidism and ophthalmopathy. Absent ophthalmopathy progression within 18 months defined stable Graves' hyperthyroidism. Hyperthyroidism was newly diagnosed in patients aged 18 to 65 (duration under 2 months). Uncontrolled infection, other autoimmune disease, pregnancy or lactation disqualified patients from enrolment. This clonotype was detected ten times or more. TCR beta CDR3 regions were amplified from RNA. HTBI primers were used for first-round RT-PCR of the TCR CDR3. TCRdb re-derived calls from the multiplex PCR reads in MiXCR, one entry per CDR3 protein. There are 600,000 or so distinct CDR3 sequences in the sample; around 42% occur only once, and 8% to 8.5% lies in the top ten. This CDR3 is 13 amino acids long. Germline assignment: CDR1 SEHNR and CDR2 FQNEAQ (reference sequence). V was trimmed by 5 bases and J by 7 bases, leaving 14 bases between them.

The sequencing sample was made of peripheral blood or thyroid tissue (not recorded which). The gene calls are TRBV7-9 and TRBJ1-2; maybe TRBD1 (5 bases). This receptor was taken from a woman aged 18 to 35 with Graves' hyperthyroidism. CDR3 nucleotide sequence: TGTGCCAGCAGCCCCGGTCGACAGATTGGCTACACCTTC. Translation gives CASSPGRQIGYTF.